This T cell receptor beta chain was profiled in a study of T cells in Graves' hyperthyroidism and ophthalmopathy. Regions amplified from RNA transcripts were the TCR beta CDR3 regions. HTBI primers were used for first-round RT-PCR of the TCR CDR3. TCRdb re-derived calls from the multiplex PCR reads in MiXCR, one entry per CDR3 protein. The sample lists a few hundred thousand distinct CDR3 sequences, 18% occurring once. Study-wide findings and caveats: A 13 V-J model separated ophthalmopathy from stable hyperthyroidism.

In its sample, this clonotype was seen a few times. The antigen remains unidentified. The CDR3 spans 14 residues. Looked up from germline, CDR1 is SEHNR and CDR2 is FQNEAQ (reference sequence). V shed 5 bases and J shed 3 bases, with 14 bases lying between them. This receptor was identified in a woman in her 50s with Graves' hyperthyroidism. This chain uses TRBV7-9 with TRBJ2-7; D gene uncertain. Material: blood. The DNA of the CDR3 is TGTGCCAGCAGCCTAGACGGCGTCGTCTACGAGCAGTACGTC. Translation: CASSLDGVVYEQYV.